The following is a T cell receptor (beta chain) sequence with its context. This entry comes from a study of shared clonotypes between healthy human individuals. CDR3 length equals 16 residues. V lost 2 bases, J lost 9 bases, and 12 bases stayed unmatched. Germline CDR1 and CDR2: MNHNS and SASEGT. Profiled with immunoSEQ multiplex PCR; TCRdb holds only in-frame clones, not every one. The sample lists 2 million to 2.5 million clones; about 90% were seen once. The clonotype originates from a man in his late teens or twenties in good health. Some clones in this sample may be carry-over from other donors' samples. The specimen was naive CD4+ T cells from PBMCs. Described subset: CD45RA+ positively selected. The chain links TRBV6-1 to TRBJ2-1; 8 bases match TRBD2. The CDR3 nucleotides read TGTGCCAGCAGTGAATTTAGGTCGGGAGGGCCGACTGAGCAGTTCTTC. It yields the protein CASSEFRSGGPTEQFF.